The 9 T cell receptor beta chains below were found in one sample sequenced in a study of blood T cell repertoires in COVID-19 (dated by TCRdb to 2019 to 2021). Receptors were amplified or captured by the immunoSEQ multiplex PCR assay. TCRdb re-hosts the immuneACCESS table, in-frame sequences only. Its copies lack some clones; in the studies checked, an unresolved V gene accounts for under half of them, and the cause for the rest is not known. A total of almost 400,000 clones appear in this sample, about 90% of them only once. About 2.3% of the sample is held by the ten biggest clonotypes. The sequencing sample was made of peripheral blood. These receptors were obtained from a woman aged 55-70 years with COVID-19, enrolled during active disease.

The V and J genes are TRBV19 and TRBJ1-3, with D unclear. Deletions cut 3 bases from V and 0 bases from J, with 12 bases between. Germline V gives CDR1 LNHDA, CDR2 SQIVND (reference sequence). The CDR3 has 16 residues. CDR3 DNA sequence: TGTGCCAGTAGTATGGCCAGTCTTTACTCTGGAAACACCATATATTTT. Encoded protein: CASSMASLYSGNTIYF. The variable domain in full, with the rest retrieved from reference TRBV19 and TRBJ1-3, is DGGITQSPKYLFRKEGQNVTLSCEQNLNHDAMYWYRQDPGQGLRLIYYSQIVNDFQKGDIAEGYSVSREKKESFPLTVTSAQKNPTAFYLCASSMASLYSGNTIYFGEGSWLTVV.

The chain combines TRBV5-4 with TRBJ2-6; the D gene is possibly TRBD1 (5 bases). Trimming stripped 4 bases from V and 0 bases from J, with 17 bases between. Per germline, CDR1 SGHNT and CDR2 YYREEE (reference sequence). CDR3 length: 18 residues. CDR3 amino acids: CASSATTVLSSGANVLTF. DNA for the CDR3: TGTGCCAGCAGCGCAACGACAGTCCTATCCTCTGGGGCCAACGTCCTGACTTTC.

The gene calls are TRBV3-1 (or the pseudogene TRBV3-2) and TRBJ1-2; no clear D. Germline lookup yields CDR1 LGHDT and CDR2 YNNKEL (reference sequence). V lost 0 bases to trimming and J lost 8 bases, with 13 bases between them. CDR3 length: 14 amino acids. The CDR3 here is CASSQDGSMRGYTF. The CDR3 bases are TGTGCCAGCAGCCAAGATGGGAGTATGAGAGGCTACACCTTC.

V and J are TRBV5-5 and TRBJ1-1; tentative D call: TRBD1 (6 bases). This CDR3 contains 16 residues. V shed 5 bases and J shed 1 base, with 18 bases lying between them. Per the germline V gene, CDR1 is SGHKS and CDR2 is YYEKEE (reference sequence). The CDR3: CASRTLLRGGNTEAFF. For the CDR3, the DNA is TGTGCCAGCAGGACATTACTCAGGGGCGGGAACACTGAAGCTTTCTTT.

The chain recombines TRBV6-6 with TRBJ1-3, with D possibly matching TRBD1 (6 bases). The CDR3 runs to 16 residues. Germline CDR1 MNHNY, CDR2 SVGAGI (reference sequence). The V end lost 2 bases, the J end lost 0 bases, and 11 bases lay between the germline ends. CDR3 coding DNA: TGTGCCAGCAGTTACGGTACAGGGACCTCTGGAAACACCATATATTTT. This gives the protein CASSYGTGTSGNTIYF.

The chain uses TRBV7-2 and TRBJ2-7, with D possibly being TRBD2 (6 bases). V was pared by 2 bases and J by 6 bases, with 14 bases between. Germline V gene data show CDR1 as SGHTA and CDR2 as FQGNSA. There are 14 residues in the CDR3. CDR3 in amino acids: CASSLRRDQSEQYF. The CDR3 region has the DNA TGTGCCAGCAGCTTACGGCGGGATCAGTCCGAGCAGTACTTC. Complete variable domain (other parts from reference TRBV7-2 and TRBJ2-7): GAGVSQSPSNKVTEKGKDVELRCDPISGHTALYWYRQSLGQGLEFLIYFQGNSAPDKSGLPSDRFSAERTGGSVSTLTIQRTQQEDSAVYLCASSLRRDQSEQYFGPGTRLTVT.

The J gene is TRBJ2-3, the V gene TRBV9; 10 bases are a match to TRBD1. The germline CDR1 and CDR2 sequences are SGDLS and YYNGEE. V lost 3 bases and J lost 5; bases outside the gene matches: 6. CDR3 length equals 15 residues. CDR3 region: CASSGGTGELDTQYF. CDR3 DNA: TGTGCCAGCAGCGGCGGGACAGGGGAGCTAGATACGCAGTATTTT.

This rearrangement joins TRBV6-6 to TRBJ1-3; 11 bases match TRBD1. Germline lookup yields CDR1 MNHNY and CDR2 SVGAGI (reference sequence). With 6 bases clipped from V and 8 bases from J, the junction kept 9 bases outside the gene matches. The CDR3 spans 15 residues. In DNA form, the CDR3 reads TGTGCCAGCAGGGACGGGACAGGGGGTCTGGACACCATATATTTT. Its protein product is CASRDGTGGLDTIYF.

V is TRBV20-1 and J is TRBJ1-5, with D hard to call. The CDR3 is made up of 11 amino acids. Trimming left V 5 bases short and J 11 bases short, with 13 bases between. Germline CDR1 DFQATT, CDR2 SNEGSKA (reference sequence). The CDR3 is CSASFSGTQHF. In DNA form, the CDR3 reads TGCAGTGCTTCTTTTTCGGGAACCCAGCATTTT.